Presented here are 9 T cell receptor beta chains from one specimen sequenced in a study of blood T cell repertoires in COVID-19 (TCRdb year 2020). Libraries were made using the immunoSEQ multiplex PCR assay. As stored in TCRdb, this immuneACCESS dataset retains in-frame rearrangements with V and J assigned. A fraction of the clones does not appear; measured against another copy, unresolved V genes explain less than half of the discrepancy, and the remainder lacks a known reason. This sample is represented by about 40,000 clones; about 88% of them were singletons. The leading ten clones occupy approximately 12% of the sample. The sample consisted of peripheral blood. The origin of the receptors is a man between 60 and 70 years old with active COVID-19.

The V gene is TRBV2, the J gene TRBJ2-2, with TRBD1 identical over 10 bases. The germline gives CDR1 SNHLY, CDR2 FYNNEI. This CDR3 comprises 15 residues. V gave up 8 bases and J gave up 1 base; unmatched junction bases: 4. The DNA of the CDR3 is TGTGCCAGCGGGAGGGACAGGGGGAACACCGGGGAGCTGTTTTTT. Its protein product is CASGRDRGNTGELFF.

This chain links TRBV28 with TRBJ1-2; D not certain. The CDR3 is 13 amino acids. Germline V gene sequence: CDR1 MDHEN, CDR2 SYDVKM. Trimming pared 8 bases from V and 2 bases from J, leaving 12 bases between. Here the CDR3 reads CASRRPPNYGYTF. CDR3 nucleotide sequence: TGTGCCAGCCGGAGACCCCCCAACTATGGCTACACCTTC.

V gene TRBV28 combines with J gene TRBJ1-3; 11 bases fit TRBD1. Germline V gives CDR1 MDHEN, CDR2 SYDVKM. The CDR3 runs to 17 residues. The trim removed 2 bases at V and 4 bases at J, leaving 7 bases unmatched. In DNA, the CDR3 is TGTGCCAGCAGTTTAGTAGGACAGGGGGCGAAGGGAAACACCATATATTTT. This sequence encodes CASSLVGQGAKGNTIYF.

The chain is built from TRBV5-1 and TRBJ2-3, with 10 bases fitting TRBD1. V was pared by 7 bases and J by 2 bases, with 4 bases of the junction left unmatched. The germline V gene encodes CDR1 SGHRS and CDR2 YFSETQ. CDR3 size: 14 residues. The CDR3 spells CASAGTGVTDTQYF. In nucleotides, the CDR3 is TGCGCCAGCGCCGGGACAGGGGTCACAGATACGCAGTATTTT.

This clone was counted once. The chain has TRBV18 and TRBJ2-7; 8 bases align to TRBD1. This CDR3 has 14 amino acids. Germline V gene data show CDR1 as KGHSH and CDR2 as LQKENI. J was trimmed by 5 bases and V by 6 bases; bases with no gene match: 9. The CDR3 region is CASSLGQVVNEQYF. CDR3 sequence (DNA): TGTGCCAGCTCGCTGGGACAGGTAGTCAACGAGCAGTACTTC.

The V gene is TRBV7-9, the J gene TRBJ2-7, with TRBD2 matching over 12 bases. Germline loops: CDR1 SEHNR, CDR2 FQNEAQ (reference sequence). J gave up 3 bases and V 5 bases, and 5 bases lay outside the gene matches. This CDR3 spans 15 amino acids. CDR3 sequence (DNA): TGTGCCAGCAGCCCCCGGACTAGCGGGGTCTACGAGCAGTACTTC. Translation gives CASSPRTSGVYEQYF.

This clone has more than one count but fewer than ten. CDR3 in amino acids: CASSPDRLAGANVLTF. The CDR3 nucleotides are TGTGCCAGCTCACCAGACAGACTGGCTGGGGCCAACGTCCTGACTTTC. The chain combines TRBV18 with TRBJ2-6; tentatively, D is TRBD1 (5 bases). The germline V gene has CDR1 KGHSH and CDR2 LQKENI. With 2 bases removed from V and 2 bases from J, the gap between germline ends came to 10 bases. The CDR3 totals 16 residues. Full variable domain (remainder filled in from reference TRBV18 and TRBJ2-6): NAGVMQNPRHLVRRRGQEARLRCSPMKGHSHVYWYRQLPEEGLKFMVYLQKENIIDESGMPKERFSAEFPKEGPSILRIQQVVRGDSAAYFCASSPDRLAGANVLTFGAGSRLTVL.

V usage is TRBV7-8 and J usage is TRBJ2-5; 13 bases are shared with TRBD2. Germline CDR1 and CDR2: SGHVS and FQNEAQ. This CDR3 has 16 amino acids. J gave up 1 base and V 5 bases, and 4 bases lay outside the gene matches. CDR3 loop: CASSMGLAGTQETQYF. The DNA of the CDR3 is TGTGCCAGCAGCATGGGACTAGCGGGAACCCAAGAGACCCAGTACTTC. Complete variable domain (other parts from reference TRBV7-8 and TRBJ2-5): GAGVSQSPRYKVAKRGQDVALRCDPISGHVSLFWYQQALGQGPEFLTYFQNEAQLDKSGLPSDRFFAERPEGSVSTLKIQRTQQEDSAVYLCASSMGLAGTQETQYFGPGTRLLVL.

The chain couples TRBV5-1 to TRBJ1-4; possibly TRBD1 for D (5 bases). The CDR3 contains 15 residues. Germline CDR1 and CDR2: SGHRS and YFSETQ. V was clipped by 4 bases and J by 7 bases, with 17 bases between them. The CDR3 sequence: CASSPESGGGEKLFF. CDR3 nucleotides: TGCGCCAGCAGCCCCGAATCGGGGGGAGGTGAAAAACTGTTTTTT.